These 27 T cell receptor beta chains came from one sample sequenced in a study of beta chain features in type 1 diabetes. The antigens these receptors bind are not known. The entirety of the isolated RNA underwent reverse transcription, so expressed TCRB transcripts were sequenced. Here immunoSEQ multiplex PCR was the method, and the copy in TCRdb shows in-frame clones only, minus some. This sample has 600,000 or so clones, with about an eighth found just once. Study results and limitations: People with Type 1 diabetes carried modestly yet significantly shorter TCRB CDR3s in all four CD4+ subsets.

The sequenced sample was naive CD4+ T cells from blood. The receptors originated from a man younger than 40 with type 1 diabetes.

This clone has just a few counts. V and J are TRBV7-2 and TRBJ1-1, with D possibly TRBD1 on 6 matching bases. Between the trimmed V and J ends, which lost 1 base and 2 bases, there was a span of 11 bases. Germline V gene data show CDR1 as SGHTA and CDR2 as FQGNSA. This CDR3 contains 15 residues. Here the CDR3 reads CASSLGAGDNTEAFF. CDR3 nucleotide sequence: TGTGCCAGCAGCTTAGGGGCAGGGGATAACACTGAAGCTTTCTTT. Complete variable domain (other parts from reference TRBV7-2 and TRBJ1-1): GAGVSQSPSNKVTEKGKDVELRCDPISGHTALYWYRQSLGQGLEFLIYFQGNSAPDKSGLPSDRFSAERTGGSVSTLTIQRTQQEDSAVYLCASSLGAGDNTEAFFGQGTRLTVV.

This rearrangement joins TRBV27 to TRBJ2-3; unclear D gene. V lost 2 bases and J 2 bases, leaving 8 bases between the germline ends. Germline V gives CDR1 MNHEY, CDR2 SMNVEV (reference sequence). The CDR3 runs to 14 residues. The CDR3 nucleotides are TGTGCCAGCAGTTTAACGATAGCCACAGATACGCAGTATTTT. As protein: CASSLTIATDTQYF.

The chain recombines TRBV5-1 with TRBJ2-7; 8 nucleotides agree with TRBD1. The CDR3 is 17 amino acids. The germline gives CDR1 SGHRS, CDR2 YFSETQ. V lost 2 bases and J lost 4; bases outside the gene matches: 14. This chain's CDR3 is CASSFHMDRESLYEQYF. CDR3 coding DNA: TGCGCCAGCAGCTTTCATATGGACAGGGAATCGCTTTACGAGCAGTACTTC.

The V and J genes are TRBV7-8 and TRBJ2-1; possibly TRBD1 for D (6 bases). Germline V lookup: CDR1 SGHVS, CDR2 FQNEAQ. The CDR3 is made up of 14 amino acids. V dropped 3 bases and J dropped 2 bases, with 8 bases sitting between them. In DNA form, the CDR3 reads TGTGCCAGCAGCTTCGGGACACCCTACAATGAGCAGTTCTTC. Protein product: CASSFGTPYNEQFF.

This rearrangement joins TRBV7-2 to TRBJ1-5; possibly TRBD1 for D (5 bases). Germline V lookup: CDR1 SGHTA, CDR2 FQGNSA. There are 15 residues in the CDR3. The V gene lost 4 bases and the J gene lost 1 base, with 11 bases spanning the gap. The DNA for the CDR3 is TGTGCCAGCAGCTCTCCAGGGTCGAGCAATCAGCCCCAGCATTTT. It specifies CASSSPGSSNQPQHF.

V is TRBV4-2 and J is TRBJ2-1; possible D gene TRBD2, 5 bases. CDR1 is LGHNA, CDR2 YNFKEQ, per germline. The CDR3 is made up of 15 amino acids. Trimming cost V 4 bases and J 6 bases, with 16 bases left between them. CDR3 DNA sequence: TGTGCCAGCAGCCTTGGGGAGCTCAAGCCCAATGAGCAGTTCTTC. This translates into CASSLGELKPNEQFF.

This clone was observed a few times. The CDR3 reads CASSPGELNSPLHF. CDR3 nucleotide sequence: TGCGCCAGCTCCCCGGGGGAACTTAATTCACCCCTCCACTTT. The chain joins TRBV5-1 to TRBJ1-6; D perhaps matches TRBD1 (5 bases). The CDR3 is 14 residues long. Per germline, CDR1 SGHRS and CDR2 YFSETQ. Trimming shortened V by 7 bases and J by 6 bases, and 14 bases separated the two germline ends. Full variable domain (remainder filled in from reference TRBV5-1 and TRBJ1-6): KAGVTQTPRYLIKTRGQQVTLSCSPISGHRSVSWYQQTPGQGLQFLFEYFSETQRNKGNFPGRFSGRQFSNSRSEMNVSTLELGDSALYLCASSPGELNSPLHFGNGTRLTVT.

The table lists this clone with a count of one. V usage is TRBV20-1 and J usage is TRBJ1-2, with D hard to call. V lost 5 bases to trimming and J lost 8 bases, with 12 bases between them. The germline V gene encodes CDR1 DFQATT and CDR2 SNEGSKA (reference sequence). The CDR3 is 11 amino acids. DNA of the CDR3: TGCAGTGCTGGCACGTGGGTCGGCTACACCTTC. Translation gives CSAGTWVGYTF.

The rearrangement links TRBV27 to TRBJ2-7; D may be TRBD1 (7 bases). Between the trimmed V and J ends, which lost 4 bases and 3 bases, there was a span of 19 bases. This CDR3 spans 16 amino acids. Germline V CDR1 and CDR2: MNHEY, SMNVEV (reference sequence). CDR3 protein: CASSSRVQGGLYEQYF. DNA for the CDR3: TGTGCCAGCAGTTCTCGGGTCCAGGGGGGCCTCTACGAGCAGTACTTC.

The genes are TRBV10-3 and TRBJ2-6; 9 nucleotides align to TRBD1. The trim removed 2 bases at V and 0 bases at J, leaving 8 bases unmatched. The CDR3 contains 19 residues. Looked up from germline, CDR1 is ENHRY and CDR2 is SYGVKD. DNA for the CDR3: TGTGCCATCAGTGAGATGGGACAGGGTGGAATCTCTGGGGCCAACGTCCTGACTTTC. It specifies CAISEMGQGGISGANVLTF.

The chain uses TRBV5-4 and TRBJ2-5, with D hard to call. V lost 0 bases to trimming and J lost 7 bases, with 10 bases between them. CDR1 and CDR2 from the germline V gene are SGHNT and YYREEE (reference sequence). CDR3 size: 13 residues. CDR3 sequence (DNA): TGTGCCAGCAGCTTGGCGAGTTTCGGGACCCAGTACTTC. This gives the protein CASSLASFGTQYF. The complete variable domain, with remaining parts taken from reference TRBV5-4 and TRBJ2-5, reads ETGVTQSPTHLIKTRGQQVTLRCSSQSGHNTVSWYQQALGQGPQFIFQYYREEENGRGNFPPRFSGLQFPNYSSELNVNALELDDSALYLCASSLASFGTQYFGPGTRLLVL.

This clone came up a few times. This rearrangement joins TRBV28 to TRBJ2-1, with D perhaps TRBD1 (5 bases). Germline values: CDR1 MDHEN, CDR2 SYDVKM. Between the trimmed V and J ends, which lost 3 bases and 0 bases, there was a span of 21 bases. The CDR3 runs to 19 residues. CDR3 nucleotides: TGTGCCAGCAGTTTTCCTCGACAGTATCTTTCCAGCTCCTACAATGAGCAGTTCTTC. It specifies CASSFPRQYLSSSYNEQFF. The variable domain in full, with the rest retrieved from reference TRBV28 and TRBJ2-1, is DVKVTQSSRYLVKRTGEKVFLECVQDMDHENMFWYRQDPGLGLRLIYFSYDVKMKEKGDIPEGYSVSREKKERFSLILESASTNQTSMYLCASSFPRQYLSSSYNEQFFGPGTRLTVL.

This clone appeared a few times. This chain's CDR3 is CASSVGGRGQETQYF. CDR3 sequence (DNA): TGTGCCAGCAGTGTTGGGGGCAGGGGGCAAGAGACCCAGTACTTC. V is TRBV2 and J is TRBJ2-5, with TRBD1 matching over 7 bases. Unmatched junction bases numbered 7, after V lost 4 bases and J lost 2 bases. The germline V gene has CDR1 SNHLY and CDR2 FYNNEI. The CDR3 is 15 residues long.

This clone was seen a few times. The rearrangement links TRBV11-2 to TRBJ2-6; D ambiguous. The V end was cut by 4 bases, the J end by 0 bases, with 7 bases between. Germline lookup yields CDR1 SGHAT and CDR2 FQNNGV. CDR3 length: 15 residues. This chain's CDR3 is CASSSSFSGANVLTF. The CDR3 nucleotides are TGTGCCAGCAGCTCCTCGTTCTCTGGGGCCAACGTCCTGACTTTC.

CDR3 loop: CASSFGGNQPQHF. The CDR3 DNA is TGTGCCAGCAGTTTTGGGGGGAATCAGCCCCAGCATTTT. The V gene is TRBV4-2, the J gene TRBJ1-5; tentative D call: TRBD1 (5 bases). The CDR3 runs 13 residues. V lost 6 bases and J 4 bases, leaving 10 bases between the germline ends. The V gene's germline CDR1 is LGHNA and CDR2 YNFKEQ.

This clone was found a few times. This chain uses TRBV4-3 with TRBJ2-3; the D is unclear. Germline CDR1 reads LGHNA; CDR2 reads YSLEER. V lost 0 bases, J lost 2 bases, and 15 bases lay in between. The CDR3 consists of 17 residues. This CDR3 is CASSQDRESPSTDTQYF. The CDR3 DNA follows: TGCGCCAGCAGCCAAGATAGGGAAAGTCCCTCCACAGATACGCAGTATTTT.

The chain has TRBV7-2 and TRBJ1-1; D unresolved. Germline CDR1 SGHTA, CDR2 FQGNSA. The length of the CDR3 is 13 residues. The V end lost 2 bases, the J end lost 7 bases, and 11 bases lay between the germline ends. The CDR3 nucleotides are TGTGCCAGCAGCTTATTCCCGAGCGGTGAAGCTTTCTTT. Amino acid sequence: CASSLFPSGEAFF.

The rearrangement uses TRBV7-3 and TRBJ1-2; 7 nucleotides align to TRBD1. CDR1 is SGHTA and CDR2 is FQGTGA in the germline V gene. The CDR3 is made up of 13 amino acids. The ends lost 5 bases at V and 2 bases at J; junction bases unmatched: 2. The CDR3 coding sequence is TGTGCCAGCAGCCCGGGACAGAACTATGGCTACACCTTC. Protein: CASSPGQNYGYTF.

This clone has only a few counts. The DNA of the CDR3 is TGTGCCTGGAGGGGTATGGTACTGACAGATACGCAGTATTTT. Encoded protein: CAWRGMVLTDTQYF. The chain is built from TRBV30 and TRBJ2-3; D gene ambiguous. With 3 bases removed from V and 3 bases from J, the gap between germline ends came to 13 bases. This CDR3 is built from 14 residues. From germline, CDR1 is GTSNPN and CDR2 SVGIG (reference sequence).

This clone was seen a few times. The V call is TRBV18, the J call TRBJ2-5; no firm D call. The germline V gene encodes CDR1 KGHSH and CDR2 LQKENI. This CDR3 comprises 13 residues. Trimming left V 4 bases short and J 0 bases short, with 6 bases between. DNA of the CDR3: TGTGCCAGCTCACTATCGAACCAAGAGACCCAGTACTTC. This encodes CASSLSNQETQYF.

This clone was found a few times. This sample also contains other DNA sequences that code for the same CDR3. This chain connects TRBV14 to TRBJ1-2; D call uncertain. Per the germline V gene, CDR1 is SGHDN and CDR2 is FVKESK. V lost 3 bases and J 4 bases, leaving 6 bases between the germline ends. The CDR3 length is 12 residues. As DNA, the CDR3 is TGTGCCAGCAGCCAGGAGGTCTATGGCTACACCTTC. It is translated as CASSQEVYGYTF.

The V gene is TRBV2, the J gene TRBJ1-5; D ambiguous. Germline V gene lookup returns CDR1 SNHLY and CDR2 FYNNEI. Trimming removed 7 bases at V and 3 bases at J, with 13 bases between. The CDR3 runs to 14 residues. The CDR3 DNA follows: TGTGCCAGCATGCAAGGATTTTCCAATCAGCCCCAGCATTTT. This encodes CASMQGFSNQPQHF.

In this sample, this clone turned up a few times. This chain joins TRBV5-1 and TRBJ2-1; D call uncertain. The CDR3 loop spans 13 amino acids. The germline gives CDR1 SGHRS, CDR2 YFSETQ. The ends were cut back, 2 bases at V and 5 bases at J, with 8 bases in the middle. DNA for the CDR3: TGCGCCAGCAGCTTCGGCTCAAACAATGAGCAGTTCTTC. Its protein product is CASSFGSNNEQFF.

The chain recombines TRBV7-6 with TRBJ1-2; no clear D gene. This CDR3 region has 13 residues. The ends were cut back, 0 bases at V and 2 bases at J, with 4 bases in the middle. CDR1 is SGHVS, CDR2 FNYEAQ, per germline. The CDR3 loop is CASSLAPNYGYTF. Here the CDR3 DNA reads TGTGCCAGCAGCTTAGCTCCGAACTATGGCTACACCTTC.

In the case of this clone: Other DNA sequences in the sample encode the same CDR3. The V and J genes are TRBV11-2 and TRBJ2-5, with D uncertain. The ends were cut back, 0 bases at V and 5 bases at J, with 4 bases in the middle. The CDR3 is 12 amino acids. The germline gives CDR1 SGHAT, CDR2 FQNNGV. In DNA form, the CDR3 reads TGTGCCAGCAGCTTAGATCTGGAGACCCAGTACTTC. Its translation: CASSLDLETQYF.

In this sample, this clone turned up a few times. This chain's CDR3 is CASSVDSSSGANVLTF. Here the CDR3 DNA reads TGTGCCAGCTCCGTGGACAGCAGCTCTGGGGCCAACGTCCTGACTTTC. The chain links TRBV25-1 to TRBJ2-6; tentatively, D is TRBD1 (6 bases). There are 16 residues in the CDR3. CDR1 is MGHDK, CDR2 SYGVNS, per germline. Trimming cost V 8 bases and J 0 bases, with 14 bases left between them.

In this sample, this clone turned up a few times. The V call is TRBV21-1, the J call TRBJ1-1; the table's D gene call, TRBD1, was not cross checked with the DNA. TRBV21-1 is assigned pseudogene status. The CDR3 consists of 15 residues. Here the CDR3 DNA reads TGTGCCAGCAGCGGACGACAGGGGAGGAGGACTGAAGCTTTCTTT. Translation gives CASSGRQGRRTEAFF.